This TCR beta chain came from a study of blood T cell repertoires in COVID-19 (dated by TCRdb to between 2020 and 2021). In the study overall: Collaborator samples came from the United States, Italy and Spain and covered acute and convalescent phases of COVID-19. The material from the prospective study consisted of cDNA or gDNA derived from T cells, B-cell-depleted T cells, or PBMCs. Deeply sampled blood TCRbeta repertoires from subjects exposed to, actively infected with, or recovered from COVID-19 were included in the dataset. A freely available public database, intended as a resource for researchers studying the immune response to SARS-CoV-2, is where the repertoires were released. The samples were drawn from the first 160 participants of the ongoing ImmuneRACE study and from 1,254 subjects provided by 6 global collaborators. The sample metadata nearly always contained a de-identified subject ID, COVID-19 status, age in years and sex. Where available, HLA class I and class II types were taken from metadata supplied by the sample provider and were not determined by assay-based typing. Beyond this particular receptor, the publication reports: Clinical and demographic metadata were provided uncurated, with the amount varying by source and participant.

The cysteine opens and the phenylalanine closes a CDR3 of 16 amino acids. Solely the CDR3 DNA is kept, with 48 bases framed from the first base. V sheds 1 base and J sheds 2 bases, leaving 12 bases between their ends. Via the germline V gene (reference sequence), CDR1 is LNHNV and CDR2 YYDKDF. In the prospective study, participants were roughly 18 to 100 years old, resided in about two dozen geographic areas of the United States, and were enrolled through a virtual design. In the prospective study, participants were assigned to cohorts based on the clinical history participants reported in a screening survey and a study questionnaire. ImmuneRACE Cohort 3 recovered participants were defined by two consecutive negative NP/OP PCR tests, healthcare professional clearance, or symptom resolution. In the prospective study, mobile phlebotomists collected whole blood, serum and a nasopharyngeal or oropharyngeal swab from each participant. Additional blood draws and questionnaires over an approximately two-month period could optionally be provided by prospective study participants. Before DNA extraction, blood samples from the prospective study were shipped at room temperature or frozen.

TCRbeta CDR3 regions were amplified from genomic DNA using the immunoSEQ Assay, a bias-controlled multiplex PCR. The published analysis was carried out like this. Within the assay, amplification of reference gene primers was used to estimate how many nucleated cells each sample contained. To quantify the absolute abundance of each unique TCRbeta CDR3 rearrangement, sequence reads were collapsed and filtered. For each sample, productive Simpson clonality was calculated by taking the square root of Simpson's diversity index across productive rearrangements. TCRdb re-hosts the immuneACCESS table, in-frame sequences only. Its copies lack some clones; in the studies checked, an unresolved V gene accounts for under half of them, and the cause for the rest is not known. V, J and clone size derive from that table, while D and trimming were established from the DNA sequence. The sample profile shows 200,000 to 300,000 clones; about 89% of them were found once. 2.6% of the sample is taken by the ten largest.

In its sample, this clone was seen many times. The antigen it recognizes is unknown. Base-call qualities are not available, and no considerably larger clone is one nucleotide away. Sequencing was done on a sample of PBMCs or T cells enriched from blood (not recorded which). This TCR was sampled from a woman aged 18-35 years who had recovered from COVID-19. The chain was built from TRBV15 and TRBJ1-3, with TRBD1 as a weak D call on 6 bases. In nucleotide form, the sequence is TGTGCCACCAGCAGAGCAGGGGCAGGGCCTGGAAACACCATATATTTT. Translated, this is CATSRAGAGPGNTIYF.